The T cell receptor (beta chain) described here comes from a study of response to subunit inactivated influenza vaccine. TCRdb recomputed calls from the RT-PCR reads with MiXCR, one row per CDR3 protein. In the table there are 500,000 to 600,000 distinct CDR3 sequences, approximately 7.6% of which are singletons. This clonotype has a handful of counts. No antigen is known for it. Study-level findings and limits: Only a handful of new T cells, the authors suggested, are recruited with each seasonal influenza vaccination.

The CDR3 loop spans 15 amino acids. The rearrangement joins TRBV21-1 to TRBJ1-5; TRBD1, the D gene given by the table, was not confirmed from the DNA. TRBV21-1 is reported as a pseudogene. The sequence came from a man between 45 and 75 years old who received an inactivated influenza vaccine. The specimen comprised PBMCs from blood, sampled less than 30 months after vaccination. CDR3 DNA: TGTGCCAGCAGGGATTCCTCCGGGAAAAATCAGCCCCAGCATTTT. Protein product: CASRDSSGKNQPQHF.